The 23 T cell receptor beta chains given below trace back to one sample, sequenced in a study of PD-1 blockade in classical Hodgkin lymphoma. Clones were sequenced by immunoSEQ multiplex PCR, and TCRdb holds only the in-frame ones, with some missing. Among roughly 5,000 clones listed, roughly 90% were seen once. Time point: newly diagnosed, previously untreated cHL patient sample. Investigators obtained CD8+ T cells from thawed PBMCs by magnetic negative selection. The sample comprised CD8+ T cells from blood. The receptors come from a human donor with classical Hodgkin lymphoma.

The chain combines TRBV7-2 with TRBJ1-4, with a possible D match to TRBD1 (5 bases). The CDR3 loop spans 14 amino acids. From germline, CDR1 is SGHTA and CDR2 FQGNSA. Between the trimmed V and J ends, which lost 0 bases and 10 bases, there was a span of 12 bases. As DNA, the CDR3 is TGTGCCAGCAGCTTAGCCCAGGGAGAGGCAAAACTGTTTTTT. As protein: CASSLAQGEAKLFF.

The chain employs TRBV7-6 and TRBJ1-4; no firm D call. This CDR3 has 14 residues. Deletions cut 0 bases from V and 0 bases from J, with 2 bases between. The germline V gene has CDR1 SGHVS and CDR2 FNYEAQ. The CDR3 DNA reads TGTGCCAGCAGCTTAGCGTCAACTAATGAAAAACTGTTTTTT. Translation: CASSLASTNEKLFF.

The genes are TRBV25-1 and TRBJ2-1; maybe TRBD2 (6 bases). V dropped 2 bases and J dropped 6 bases, with 8 bases sitting between them. CDR3 size: 13 residues. Per germline, CDR1 MGHDK and CDR2 SYGVNS. Here the CDR3 reads CASSEGTFNEQFF. CDR3 sequence (DNA): TGTGCCAGCAGTGAAGGGACTTTCAATGAGCAGTTCTTC.

The rearrangement links TRBV9 to TRBJ2-5; D is perhaps TRBD1 or TRBD2 (6 bases each). The CDR3 totals 14 residues. Trimming pared 0 bases from V and 7 bases from J, leaving 13 bases between. Per germline, CDR1 SGDLS and CDR2 YYNGEE. The CDR3 DNA is TGTGCCAGCAGCGTAGAGGGGGGTGAGGGGACCCAGTACTTC. Translation: CASSVEGGEGTQYF.

The chain has TRBV29-1 and TRBJ2-7; D not certain. There are 13 residues in the CDR3. V lost 2 bases and J 4 bases, leaving 12 bases between the germline ends. Germline V gene lookup returns CDR1 SQVTM and CDR2 ANQGSEA. For the CDR3, the DNA is TGCAGCGTTGAATTGGAGTTGGGTTACGAGCAGTACTTC. Its protein product is CSVELELGYEQYF.

This clone was seen just once. The V and J genes are TRBV28 and TRBJ1-1; 8 nucleotides line up with TRBD1. The CDR3 has 16 residues. The V and J ends lost 2 bases and 4 bases, in that order; junction bases with no gene match: 9. Looked up from germline, CDR1 is MDHEN and CDR2 is SYDVKM. The CDR3 sequence is CASSLDRTGWGTEAFF. The CDR3 bases are TGTGCCAGCAGTTTAGACAGGACAGGGTGGGGCACTGAAGCTTTCTTT.

The chain recombines TRBV5-5 with TRBJ1-1, with D hard to call. This CDR3 is built from 14 residues. Germline CDR1 and CDR2: SGHKS and YYEKEE (reference sequence). V lost 1 base, J lost 0 bases, and 7 bases lay in between. CDR3 DNA: TGTGCCAGCAGCTTGTTCACCGTGAACACTGAAGCTTTCTTT. Its translation: CASSLFTVNTEAFF.

V is TRBV6-4 and J is TRBJ2-2; D not resolved. This CDR3 has 15 residues. Trimming pared 0 bases from V and 1 base from J, leaving 6 bases between. Per the germline V gene, CDR1 is MRHNA and CDR2 is SNTAGT. The CDR3 nucleotides are TGTGCCAGCAGTGACTCATGGCTGAACACCGGGGAGCTGTTTTTT. This codes for CASSDSWLNTGELFF.

The rearrangement joins TRBV25-1 to TRBJ1-1; 9 bases align to TRBD1. This CDR3 region has 15 residues. Trimming took 3 bases from V and 2 from J; bases not matched to a gene: 4. Germline-derived CDR1 and CDR2 are MGHDK and SYGVNS. CDR3 protein: CASSDHTGGNTEAFF. DNA of the CDR3: TGTGCCAGCAGTGATCATACAGGGGGCAACACTGAAGCTTTCTTT.

The genes are TRBV7-3 and TRBJ2-3; D assignment may be TRBD1 or TRBD2 (6 bases each). Germline V gene sequence: CDR1 SGHTA, CDR2 FQGTGA. The CDR3 is 15 residues long. The ends were cut back, 3 bases at V and 0 bases at J, with 10 bases in the middle. The CDR3 DNA follows: TGTGCCAGCAGCTTGGTAGGGGGGAGCACAGATACGCAGTATTTT. Amino acids: CASSLVGGSTDTQYF.

The gene calls are TRBV10-2 and TRBJ2-7; tentatively, D is TRBD2 (5 bases). The CDR3 sequence is 11 residues long. V gave up 4 bases and J gave up 6 bases, with 7 bases separating them. Looked up from germline, CDR1 is WSHSY and CDR2 is SAAADI. CDR3 coding DNA: TGCGCCAGCAGTGCCGGGGTCGAGCAGTACTTC. Translating it yields CASSAGVEQYF.

This clone occurred a few times. The chain carries TRBV7-7 and TRBJ2-3; 12 bases are a match to TRBD2. The V segment lost 2 bases and the J segment 4 bases; nucleotides outside the gene matches: 4. Germline CDR1 SSHAT, CDR2 FNYEAQ (reference sequence). The CDR3 is 16 residues long. The CDR3 reads CASSLLAGGGPDTQYF. Here the CDR3 DNA reads TGTGCCAGCAGCTTACTAGCGGGAGGGGGCCCAGATACGCAGTATTTT.

The genes are TRBV5-6 and TRBJ2-7, with 11 nucleotides matching TRBD2. CDR1 and CDR2 (germline): SGHDT, YYEEEE. With 4 bases clipped from V and 5 bases from J, the junction kept 17 bases outside the gene matches. The CDR3 is 18 amino acids. The CDR3 nucleotides read TGTGCCAGCAGCGCCGGGCCCAGAGCTAGCGGGAGGTCCAACGAGCAGTACTTC. Its protein is CASSAGPRASGRSNEQYF. Together with reference TRBV5-6 and TRBJ2-7, the CDR3 gives the full variable domain: DAGVTQSPTHLIKTRGQQVTLRCSPKSGHDTVSWYQQALGQGPQFIFQYYEEEERQRGNFPDRFSGHQFPNYSSELNVNALLLGDSALYLCASSAGPRASGRSNEQYFGPGTRLTVT.

V usage is TRBV19 and J usage is TRBJ1-4; D uncertain. V dropped 7 bases and J dropped 0 bases, with 9 bases sitting between them. This CDR3 region has 14 residues. CDR1 and CDR2 from the germline V gene are LNHDA and SQIVND (reference sequence). CDR3 sequence: CASTRPATNEKLFF. The CDR3 DNA follows: TGTGCCAGTACCAGGCCAGCAACTAATGAAAAACTGTTTTTT.

This chain links TRBV10-2 with TRBJ2-2; 9 bases agree with TRBD2. The CDR3 totals 15 residues. The trim removed 0 bases at V and 8 bases at J, leaving 4 bases unmatched. Germline loops: CDR1 WSHSY, CDR2 SAAADI. Here the CDR3 reads CASSESGTSLGELFF. DNA of the CDR3: TGCGCCAGCAGTGAGTCGGGGACTAGCCTAGGGGAGCTGTTTTTT.

This clone has only one observation. This chain connects TRBV15 to TRBJ1-3, with D hard to call. This CDR3 region has 14 residues. Per the germline V gene, CDR1 is LNHNV and CDR2 is YYDKDF (reference sequence). Deletions cut 6 bases from V and 0 bases from J, with 9 bases between. This CDR3 reads CATRADNSGNTIYF. CDR3 DNA: TGTGCCACCAGGGCCGACAACTCTGGAAACACCATATATTTT. The variable domain in full, completed from reference TRBV15 and TRBJ1-3, reads DAMVIQNPRYQVTQFGKPVTLSCSQTLNHNVMYWYQQKSSQAPKLLFHYYDKDFNNEADTPDNFQSRRPNTSFCFLDIRSPGLGDTAMYLCATRADNSGNTIYFGEGSWLTVV.

In its sample, this clone was seen once. The chain couples TRBV7-9 to TRBJ2-2; D gene uncertain. V lost 6 bases and J 4 bases, leaving 27 bases between the germline ends. This CDR3 region has 19 residues. The germline V gene has CDR1 SEHNR and CDR2 FQNEAQ (reference sequence). CDR3 nucleotide sequence: TGTGCCAGCAGTTCAATACGCGGCAACCAAAAGGGAAGCACCGGGGAGCTGTTTTTT. It translates to CASSSIRGNQKGSTGELFF.

This rearrangement joins TRBV28 to TRBJ2-5; the D gene is possibly TRBD1 (5 bases). V lost 4 bases and J 7 bases, leaving 16 bases between the germline ends. CDR1 and CDR2 (germline): MDHEN, SYDVKM. The CDR3 extends over 14 amino acids. CDR3 coding DNA: TGTGCCAGCAGTTCTCCCCTAGGGGTTAGGACCCAGTACTTC. Protein: CASSSPLGVRTQYF. Looking up the rest from reference TRBV28 and TRBJ2-5 gives the full variable domain: DVKVTQSSRYLVKRTGEKVFLECVQDMDHENMFWYRQDPGLGLRLIYFSYDVKMKEKGDIPEGYSVSREKKERFSLILESASTNQTSMYLCASSSPLGVRTQYFGPGTRLLVL.

The chain is built from TRBV5-1 and TRBJ2-7; maybe TRBD2 (6 bases). The ends were cut back, 5 bases at V and 9 bases at J, with 15 bases in the middle. The CDR3 consists of 12 residues. Germline loops: CDR1 SGHRS, CDR2 YFSETQ. CDR3 sequence (DNA): TGCGCCAGCAGTGTTGGCGGGGATGGGCAGTACTTC. Its protein product is CASSVGGDGQYF.

The chain carries TRBV9 and TRBJ2-7, with a possible D match to TRBD2 (7 bases). Germline CDR1 and CDR2: SGDLS and YYNGEE. Trimming pared 0 bases from V and 2 bases from J, leaving 12 bases between. This CDR3 contains 15 residues. CDR3 in amino acids: CASSVGGGPTYEQYF. CDR3 DNA sequence: TGTGCCAGCAGCGTAGGGGGGGGGCCAACCTACGAGCAGTACTTC.

The rearrangement joins TRBV18 to TRBJ2-3; 9 positions match TRBD1. J gave up 1 base and V 3 bases, and 11 bases lay outside the gene matches. The CDR3 covers 18 residues. Germline V gene data show CDR1 as KGHSH and CDR2 as LQKENI. CDR3 bases: TGTGCCAGCTCACCGTCCTATGAGGGACAGGGAGGCACAGATACGCAGTATTTT. As protein: CASSPSYEGQGGTDTQYF. Based on the CDR3 plus reference TRBV18 and TRBJ2-3, the full variable domain is NAGVMQNPRHLVRRRGQEARLRCSPMKGHSHVYWYRQLPEEGLKFMVYLQKENIIDESGMPKERFSAEFPKEGPSILRIQQVVRGDSAAYFCASSPSYEGQGGTDTQYFGPGTRLTVL.

V is TRBV6-5 and J is TRBJ1-2, with a tentative D call TRBD1 (6 bases). This CDR3 has 13 amino acids. CDR1 is MNHEY, CDR2 SVGAGI, per germline. The V gene lost 8 bases and the J gene lost 3 bases, with 13 bases spanning the gap. DNA for the CDR3: TGTGCCAGCGGGCATTCAGGGGACTATGGCTACACCTTC. Translated, it gives CASGHSGDYGYTF.

The chain recombines TRBV2 with TRBJ2-5; D gene unclear. The CDR3 covers 13 residues. Germline V gives CDR1 SNHLY, CDR2 FYNNEI. V shed 0 bases and J shed 5 bases, with 7 bases lying between them. CDR3 coding DNA: TGTGCCAGCAGTGAAGCGCTTCGTGAGACCCAGTACTTC. It translates to CASSEALRETQYF.